This is a list of T cell receptor beta chains from one sample in a study of beta chain features in type 1 diabetes. Generated by immunoSEQ multiplex PCR, the TCRdb table keeps only in-frame clones and is missing some. In the table there are around 260,000 clones, approximately 25% of which are singletons. The specimen sequenced was naive CD4+ T cells from blood. The receptors here all came from a woman aged 25 to 45 with type 1 diabetes. The conserved cysteine and the conserved F or W are not part of the CDR3 here. Each record gives: CDR3 protein, clone size, J gene, V gene. The size entry is marked missing in some rows and otherwise reads once, few, many or a size class.

cdr3_aa: ASSLGQGLSYEQY
clone_size: .
j_call: TRBJ2-7
v_call: TRBV7-9

cdr3_aa: AWMRQNYGYT
clone_size: few
j_call: TRBJ1-2
v_call: TRBV30

cdr3_aa: ASSRTTAVSGANVLT
clone_size: .
j_call: TRBJ2-6
v_call: TRBV14

cdr3_aa: SVQNPGLAVQETQY
clone_size: .
j_call: TRBJ2-5
v_call: TRBV29-1

cdr3_aa: ASSLEGRVNTEAF
clone_size: .
j_call: TRBJ1-1
v_call: TRBV11-2

cdr3_aa: SAERRETQY
clone_size: .
j_call: TRBJ2-5
v_call: TRBV20-1

cdr3_aa: ASRPLAGAAGDTQY
clone_size: .
j_call: TRBJ2-3
v_call: TRBV27

cdr3_aa: ASSFARANTEAF
clone_size: .
j_call: TRBJ1-1
v_call: TRBV28

cdr3_aa: ASRKGTSGYSYNEQF
clone_size: few
j_call: TRBJ2-1
v_call: TRBV2

cdr3_aa: ASSQDQVYASGKTQY
clone_size: .
j_call: TRBJ2-5
v_call: TRBV4-1

cdr3_aa: ASSLRLAAYNEQF
clone_size: .
j_call: TRBJ2-1
v_call: TRBV5-1

cdr3_aa: ASSLVVAGVADEQF
clone_size: few
j_call: TRBJ2-1
v_call: TRBV5-1

cdr3_aa: ASYSAGTYNEQF
clone_size: .
j_call: TRBJ2-1
v_call: TRBV10-2

cdr3_aa: ASRVSDNEQF
clone_size: .
j_call: TRBJ2-1
v_call: TRBV28

cdr3_aa: ASSAATGNTEAF
clone_size: .
j_call: TRBJ1-1
v_call: TRBV28

cdr3_aa: SVAGVPGNQPQH
clone_size: few
j_call: TRBJ1-5
v_call: TRBV29-1

cdr3_aa: ATSRDVQGGSGYT
clone_size: few
j_call: TRBJ1-2
v_call: TRBV15

cdr3_aa: ASSDLGRRELF
clone_size: .
j_call: TRBJ2-2
v_call: TRBV14

cdr3_aa: ASNRQRLAEETQY
clone_size: .
j_call: TRBJ2-5
v_call: TRBV25-1

cdr3_aa: ASSVGPQQLYT
clone_size: .
j_call: TRBJ1-2
v_call: TRBV9

cdr3_aa: ASSPRTNSYEQY
clone_size: .
j_call: TRBJ2-7
v_call: TRBV5-1

cdr3_aa: ASSIRTGRGAEAF
clone_size: once
j_call: TRBJ1-1
v_call: TRBV7-9

cdr3_aa: ASSRRLAASTDTQY
clone_size: .
j_call: TRBJ2-3
v_call: TRBV21-1

cdr3_aa: SVRNTGTNEQY
clone_size: .
j_call: TRBJ2-7
v_call: TRBV29-1

cdr3_aa: SVQPQVSYEQY
clone_size: few
j_call: TRBJ2-7
v_call: TRBV29-1

cdr3_aa: ASSHLYRTGTIRNYGYT
clone_size: .
j_call: TRBJ1-2
v_call: TRBV14

cdr3_aa: ASSWTEGGYT
clone_size: .
j_call: TRBJ1-2
v_call: TRBV6-6

cdr3_aa: ASSLGTSVHNEQF
clone_size: once
j_call: TRBJ2-1
v_call: TRBV28

cdr3_aa: ASSRLADEQF
clone_size: few
j_call: TRBJ2-1
v_call: TRBV19

cdr3_aa: ASSVGVTASYEQY
clone_size: once
j_call: TRBJ2-7
v_call: TRBV9

cdr3_aa: ASTLGLAGNEQF
clone_size: few
j_call: TRBJ2-1
v_call: TRBV5-4

cdr3_aa: ATSTRTSAVFGNEQF
clone_size: .
j_call: TRBJ2-1
v_call: TRBV15

cdr3_aa: ASSDDGLGVAGELF
clone_size: few
j_call: TRBJ2-2
v_call: TRBV6-4

cdr3_aa: ASSQSRQGYNEQF
clone_size: .
j_call: TRBJ2-1
v_call: TRBV7-3

cdr3_aa: ASSPTSGAYNEQF
clone_size: .
j_call: TRBJ2-1
v_call: TRBV9

cdr3_aa: ASSLGLLSNQPQH
clone_size: few
j_call: TRBJ1-5
v_call: TRBV7-8

cdr3_aa: ASSLGENNEQF
clone_size: few
j_call: TRBJ2-1
v_call: TRBV7-9

cdr3_aa: ASSTGSMNTEAF
clone_size: few
j_call: TRBJ1-1
v_call: TRBV7-3

cdr3_aa: ASSPQQGFGSSYGYT
clone_size: .
j_call: TRBJ1-2
v_call: TRBV7-6

cdr3_aa: ASSWDSTPSYEQY
clone_size: few
j_call: TRBJ2-7
v_call: TRBV5-1

cdr3_aa: ASSQVWASGSYEQY
clone_size: .
j_call: TRBJ2-7
v_call: TRBV4-2

cdr3_aa: AWSVGLAGNTGELF
clone_size: few
j_call: TRBJ2-2
v_call: TRBV30

cdr3_aa: ASSYEGRRGNTIY
clone_size: .
j_call: TRBJ1-3
v_call: TRBV6-6

cdr3_aa: ATSRGQGSSYEQY
clone_size: .
j_call: TRBJ2-7
v_call: TRBV15

cdr3_aa: ASSPRAETQY
clone_size: few
j_call: TRBJ2-5
v_call: TRBV7-9

cdr3_aa: ASSWTSDSTDTQY
clone_size: few
j_call: TRBJ2-3
v_call: TRBV5-1

cdr3_aa: ASSAGYYEQY
clone_size: few
j_call: TRBJ2-7
v_call: TRBV13

cdr3_aa: ASSPPGQGRAYEQY
clone_size: .
j_call: TRBJ2-7
v_call: TRBV18

cdr3_aa: ASSAEQGTNYGYT
clone_size: few
j_call: TRBJ1-2
v_call: TRBV7-3

cdr3_aa: SAPRLAGIGQF
clone_size: few
j_call: TRBJ2-1
v_call: TRBV29-1

cdr3_aa: ASSLQGANTEAF
clone_size: .
j_call: TRBJ1-1
v_call: TRBV7-9

cdr3_aa: ASSEDRALETQY
clone_size: few
j_call: TRBJ2-5
v_call: TRBV5-1

cdr3_aa: ASSVDRENIQY
clone_size: .
j_call: TRBJ2-4
v_call: TRBV2

cdr3_aa: ASRKGGQASNQPQH
clone_size: few
j_call: TRBJ1-5
v_call: TRBV27

cdr3_aa: AWSLGGRITEAF
clone_size: few
j_call: TRBJ1-1
v_call: TRBV30

cdr3_aa: AWGAGGGRWTGELF
clone_size: .
j_call: TRBJ2-2
v_call: TRBV30

cdr3_aa: SVDSTNMNTEAF
clone_size: .
j_call: TRBJ1-1
v_call: TRBV29-1

cdr3_aa: AWSVGEAYGYT
clone_size: few
j_call: TRBJ1-2
v_call: TRBV30

cdr3_aa: AWSVVQGAGELF
clone_size: .
j_call: TRBJ2-2
v_call: TRBV30

cdr3_aa: ASSQLPGLAGPETQY
clone_size: few
j_call: TRBJ2-5
v_call: TRBV4-1